The 25 T cell receptor beta chains presented below share a single source sample, sequenced in a study of blood T cell repertoires in COVID-19. The data were produced by immunoSEQ multiplex PCR, yet TCRdb's version contains in-frame clones alone and is incomplete. The sample consists of some 270,000 clones, more than 75% of them appearing once. The specimen was peripheral blood. The origin of the receptors is a man in his forties with active or convalescent COVID-19.

V gene TRBV6-6 combines with J gene TRBJ2-7, with a weak D call TRBD2 (6 bases). Germline CDR1 MNHNY, CDR2 SVGAGI (reference sequence). V lost 5 bases and J 7 bases, leaving 12 bases between the germline ends. This CDR3 spans 12 amino acids. The CDR3 loop reads CASSPPGREQYF. The DNA for the CDR3 is TGTGCCAGCAGTCCCCCCGGGAGAGAGCAGTACTTC.

The CDR3: CASSQRNIQYF. The CDR3 DNA is TGCGCCAGCAGCCAGAGAAACATTCAGTACTTC. This rearrangement joins TRBV4-1 to TRBJ2-4, with D uncertain. The length of the CDR3 is 11 residues. Deletions cut 3 bases from V and 6 bases from J, with 3 bases between. CDR1 and CDR2 from the germline V gene are MGHRA and YSYEKL.

This rearrangement joins TRBV27 to TRBJ1-1, with a weak D call TRBD1 (5 bases). CDR3 length: 15 residues. The germline gives CDR1 MNHEY, CDR2 SMNVEV (reference sequence). Trimming cost V 2 bases and J 1 base, with 11 bases left between them. This CDR3 reads CASSLAGTWNTEAFF. The DNA for the CDR3 is TGTGCCAGCAGTTTAGCAGGGACTTGGAACACTGAAGCTTTCTTT.

This chain uses TRBV2 with TRBJ2-7, with D maybe TRBD2 (5 bases). Germline loops: CDR1 SNHLY, CDR2 FYNNEI. CDR3 length: 12 amino acids. V dropped 4 bases and J dropped 4 bases, with 8 bases sitting between them. The CDR3 region has the DNA TGTGCCAGCAGTGCCCGGGAATACGAGCAGTACTTC. Translation gives CASSAREYEQYF.

This sequence joins TRBV5-4 and TRBJ2-7; 11 nucleotides match TRBD2. Per the germline V gene, CDR1 is SGHNT and CDR2 is YYREEE (reference sequence). With V trimmed by 0 bases and J by 7 bases, 12 bases remained unmatched. The CDR3 sequence is 17 residues long. This CDR3 is CASSLVGLAGGRGEQYF. The CDR3 DNA sequence: TGTGCCAGCAGCTTGGTGGGCCTAGCGGGGGGCAGGGGAGAGCAGTACTTC.

The chain combines TRBV6-1 with TRBJ1-1; D gene ambiguous. The CDR3 contains 10 residues. V gave up 0 bases and J gave up 13 bases, with 6 bases separating them. CDR1 is MNHNS, CDR2 SASEGT, per germline. CDR3 DNA: TGTGCCAGCAGTGAAGCCGAGGATTTCTTT. This sequence encodes CASSEAEDFF.

The chain carries TRBV6-5 and TRBJ2-3, with 7 bases aligning to TRBD1. The ends lost 2 bases at V and 2 bases at J; junction bases unmatched: 4. The CDR3 totals 15 residues. Germline V lookup: CDR1 MNHEY, CDR2 SVGAGI. The CDR3 reads CASSYLRGSTDTQYF. The CDR3 coding sequence is TGTGCCAGCAGTTACCTCAGGGGGTCCACAGATACGCAGTATTTT.

This chain connects TRBV6-2 or TRBV6-3 to TRBJ1-1; a weak D match, TRBD1 (6 bases). The V gene lost 3 bases and the J gene lost 7 bases, with 15 bases spanning the gap. The CDR3 totals 14 residues. Germline-derived CDR1 and CDR2 are MNHEY and SVGEGT. CDR3 amino acids: CASSYMVGGGEAFF. The CDR3 DNA follows: TGTGCCAGCAGTTATATGGTAGGGGGGGGTGAAGCTTTCTTT.

The rearrangement joins TRBV7-3 to TRBJ2-2, with TRBD2 matching over 9 bases. Germline values: CDR1 SGHTA, CDR2 FQGTGA. V lost 2 bases to trimming and J lost 6 bases; unmatched junction nucleotides: 7. The CDR3 consists of 16 residues. CDR3 in amino acids: CASSLQAGGYPGELFF. The CDR3 region has the DNA TGTGCCAGCAGCTTACAGGCGGGGGGGTACCCCGGGGAGCTGTTTTTT.

The chain joins TRBV27 to TRBJ1-6; TRBD1 might be the D (6 bases). CDR1 is MNHEY and CDR2 is SMNVEV in the germline V gene (reference sequence). V was clipped by 6 bases and J by 0 bases, with 12 bases between them. The CDR3 covers 16 residues. The CDR3 coding sequence is TGTGCCAGCAGCGGGGGGCCCCGCTCCTATAATTCACCCCTCCACTTT. Protein: CASSGGPRSYNSPLHF.

The rearrangement links TRBV19 to TRBJ1-2; perhaps TRBD1 as D (5 bases). Germline V lookup: CDR1 LNHDA, CDR2 SQIVND (reference sequence). This CDR3 comprises 14 residues. V was cut by 4 bases and J by 5 bases, with 14 bases left in between. CDR3 DNA sequence: TGTGCCAGTAGTAGAACCGAGGAGGGGTATGGCTACACCTTC. This codes for CASSRTEEGYGYTF.

The chain recombines TRBV5-1 with TRBJ2-7, with D possibly TRBD2 on 6 matching bases. Germline V gene sequence: CDR1 SGHRS, CDR2 YFSETQ. The CDR3 is made up of 14 amino acids. V was trimmed by 4 bases and J by 0 bases, leaving 11 bases between them. CDR3 sequence: CASSRGASSYEQYF. The CDR3, as DNA: TGCGCCAGCAGCCGCGGGGCCAGCTCCTACGAGCAGTACTTC.

The chain carries TRBV6-1 and TRBJ1-2; D may be TRBD1 (6 bases). Trimming removed 1 base from V and 5 bases from J, with 17 bases in between. This CDR3 comprises 16 residues. Germline CDR1 reads MNHNS; CDR2 reads SASEGT. The CDR3 sequence: CASSEEYGQSFYGYTF. The DNA for the CDR3 is TGTGCCAGCAGTGAAGAATACGGACAGTCATTTTATGGCTACACCTTC.

The chain recombines TRBV5-4 with TRBJ1-3; D not certain. CDR1 is SGHNT, CDR2 YYREEE, per germline (reference sequence). There are 14 residues in the CDR3. Trimming pared 2 bases from V and 2 bases from J, leaving 8 bases between. The CDR3 loop reads CASSFRDAGNTIYF. CDR3 nucleotides: TGTGCCAGCAGCTTTCGGGATGCTGGAAACACCATATATTTT.

The rearrangement joins TRBV19 to TRBJ2-1; D perhaps matches TRBD2 (6 bases). This CDR3 comprises 15 residues. V gave up 6 bases and J gave up 4 bases, with 16 bases separating them. Germline CDR1 and CDR2: LNHDA and SQIVND (reference sequence). The CDR3 loop is CASRIGGLEYNEQFF. The CDR3 DNA sequence: TGTGCCAGTAGAATCGGGGGTCTAGAATACAATGAGCAGTTCTTC.

This clone occurred once. DNA of the CDR3: TGTGCCAGTAGTCCTCCCGGACAGGGGGGACGCGGCTACACCTTC. Its translation is CASSPPGQGGRGYTF. The chain is built from TRBV19 and TRBJ1-2; 10 positions agree with TRBD1. This CDR3 comprises 15 residues. J gave up 8 bases and V 5 bases, and 11 bases lay outside the gene matches. Germline lookup yields CDR1 LNHDA and CDR2 SQIVND (reference sequence).

This chain connects TRBV28 to TRBJ2-7, with a possible D match to TRBD2 (6 bases). The CDR3 runs 14 residues. Germline V gives CDR1 MDHEN, CDR2 SYDVKM. Trimming shortened V by 6 bases and J by 2 bases, and 14 bases separated the two germline ends. The CDR3 bases are TGTGCCAGCAGGGATGGGACTGGGACCTACGAGCAGTACTTC. It is translated as CASRDGTGTYEQYF.

V is TRBV19 and J is TRBJ2-7; 11 bases align to TRBD2. The CDR3 loop spans 15 amino acids. The J segment lost 3 bases and the V segment lost 0 bases, leaving 1 base of the junction unmatched. CDR1 and CDR2 (germline): LNHDA, SQIVND (reference sequence). The CDR3 region has the DNA TGTGCCAGTAGTATAGAAGGACTAGCGGGCTACGAGCAGTACTTC. Residues: CASSIEGLAGYEQYF.

The chain links TRBV3-1 (or the pseudogene TRBV3-2) to TRBJ2-3; 10 bases align to TRBD2. The CDR3 contains 20 residues. The germline V gene has CDR1 LGHDT and CDR2 YNNKEL (reference sequence). With V trimmed by 1 base and J by 1 base, 14 bases remained unmatched. CDR3 protein: CASSQGGRLAGVLRTDTQYF. CDR3 DNA: TGTGCCAGCAGCCAAGGAGGAAGGCTAGCGGGAGTACTCCGCACAGATACGCAGTATTTT.

A word on this clone: The sample has other DNA sequences that encode this CDR3 too. The chain is built from TRBV5-1 and TRBJ1-2, with 7 bases fitting TRBD1. The CDR3 contains 14 residues. The J segment lost 1 base and the V segment lost 0 bases, leaving 0 bases of the junction unmatched. The germline CDR1 and CDR2 sequences are SGHRS and YFSETQ. The CDR3 reads CASSLGDSNYGYTF. CDR3 nucleotide sequence: TGCGCCAGCAGCTTGGGGGACAGTAACTATGGCTACACCTTC.

This clone was seen only a few times. This chain connects TRBV3-1 (or the pseudogene TRBV3-2) to TRBJ2-7, with TRBD1 identical over 11 bases. The germline CDR1 and CDR2 sequences are LGHDT and YNNKEL (reference sequence). The CDR3 is 14 amino acids. J lost 6 bases, V lost 5 bases, and 6 bases had no gene match. CDR3 amino acids: CASSGTGGRGEQYF. The DNA of the CDR3 is TGTGCCAGCAGCGGGACAGGGGGTAGGGGCGAGCAGTACTTC.

The J gene is TRBJ1-1, the V gene TRBV7-2, with D maybe TRBD1 (5 bases). The CDR3 consists of 17 residues. Looked up from germline, CDR1 is SGHTA and CDR2 is FQGNSA. The V end was cut by 1 base, the J end by 4 bases, with 19 bases between. The CDR3 sequence is CASSLDRGTFGGTEAFF. The CDR3 DNA follows: TGTGCCAGCAGCTTAGACCGGGGGACCTTCGGGGGCACTGAAGCTTTCTTT.

The chain combines TRBV19 with TRBJ1-2; D might be TRBD1 (5 bases). Trimming pared 0 bases from V and 5 bases from J, leaving 13 bases between. CDR3 length equals 15 residues. Germline loops: CDR1 LNHDA, CDR2 SQIVND (reference sequence). CDR3 in DNA: TGTGCCAGTAGTATAGATCAGACAGCTTATTATGGCTACACCTTC. Amino acid sequence: CASSIDQTAYYGYTF.

The gene calls are TRBV30 and TRBJ1-1; possible D gene TRBD1, 6 bases. Trimming removed 6 bases from V and 0 bases from J, with 20 bases in between. Germline V gives CDR1 GTSNPN, CDR2 SVGIG (reference sequence). The CDR3 runs to 16 residues. The CDR3 coding sequence is TGTGCCTGCCGACCTCTTCGGACAGCCATGAACACTGAAGCTTTCTTT. This translates into CACRPLRTAMNTEAFF.

The chain recombines TRBV5-1 with TRBJ2-1; 7 positions match TRBD1. The CDR3 sequence is 14 residues long. J lost 12 bases, V lost 3 bases, and 12 bases had no gene match. Germline V lookup: CDR1 SGHRS, CDR2 YFSETQ. CDR3 region: CASSSDREGVRQFF. The CDR3 DNA reads TGCGCCAGCAGCTCTGACAGGGAAGGGGTCAGGCAGTTCTTC. The complete variable domain, with remaining parts taken from reference TRBV5-1 and TRBJ2-1, reads KAGVTQTPRYLIKTRGQQVTLSCSPISGHRSVSWYQQTPGQGLQFLFEYFSETQRNKGNFPGRFSGRQFSNSRSEMNVSTLELGDSALYLCASSSDREGVRQFFGPGTRLTVL.